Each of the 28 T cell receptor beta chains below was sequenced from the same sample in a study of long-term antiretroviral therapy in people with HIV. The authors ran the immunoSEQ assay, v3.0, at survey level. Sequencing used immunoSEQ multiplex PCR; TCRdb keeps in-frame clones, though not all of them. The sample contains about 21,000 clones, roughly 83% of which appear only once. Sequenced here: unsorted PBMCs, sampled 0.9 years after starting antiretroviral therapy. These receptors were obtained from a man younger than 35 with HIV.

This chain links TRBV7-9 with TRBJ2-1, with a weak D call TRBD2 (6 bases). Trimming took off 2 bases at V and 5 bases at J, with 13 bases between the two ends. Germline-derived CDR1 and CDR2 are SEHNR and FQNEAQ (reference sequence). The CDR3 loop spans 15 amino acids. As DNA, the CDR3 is TGTGCCAGCAGCTTAACAGGACCGGGAGACAATGAGCAGTTCTTC. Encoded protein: CASSLTGPGDNEQFF.

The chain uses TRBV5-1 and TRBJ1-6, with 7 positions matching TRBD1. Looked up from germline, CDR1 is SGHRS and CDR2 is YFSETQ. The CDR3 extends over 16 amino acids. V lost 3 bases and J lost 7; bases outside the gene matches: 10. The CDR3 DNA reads TGCGCCAGCAGCTACTTAACAGGGACAGAGAATTCACCCCTCCACTTT. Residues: CASSYLTGTENSPLHF.

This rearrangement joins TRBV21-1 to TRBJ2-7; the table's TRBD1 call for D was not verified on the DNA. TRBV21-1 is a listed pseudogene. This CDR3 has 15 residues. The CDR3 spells CASSSQTDICYEQYF. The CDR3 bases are TGTGCCAGCAGCAGTCAGACAGACATCTGCTACGAGCAGTACTTC.

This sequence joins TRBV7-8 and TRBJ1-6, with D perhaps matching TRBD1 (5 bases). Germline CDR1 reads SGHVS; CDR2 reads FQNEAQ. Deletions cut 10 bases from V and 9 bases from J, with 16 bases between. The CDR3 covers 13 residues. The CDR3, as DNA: TGTGCCACAACCGGGACCCCAATTTCACCCCTCCACTTT. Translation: CATTGTPISPLHF.

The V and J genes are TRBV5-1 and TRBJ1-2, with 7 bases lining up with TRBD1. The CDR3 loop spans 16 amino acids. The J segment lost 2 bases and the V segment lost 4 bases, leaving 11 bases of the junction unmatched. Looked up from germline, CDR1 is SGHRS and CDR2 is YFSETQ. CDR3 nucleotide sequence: TGCGCCAGCAGCGTGGACCCAGGGGGTTCGAACTATGGCTACACCTTC. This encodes CASSVDPGGSNYGYTF.

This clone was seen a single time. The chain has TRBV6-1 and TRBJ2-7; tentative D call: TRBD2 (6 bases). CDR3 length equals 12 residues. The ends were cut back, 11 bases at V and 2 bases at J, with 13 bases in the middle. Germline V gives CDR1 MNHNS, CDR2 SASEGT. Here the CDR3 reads CASAGRAYEQYV. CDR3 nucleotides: TGTGCCTCAGCGGGCAGGGCCTACGAGCAGTACGTC.

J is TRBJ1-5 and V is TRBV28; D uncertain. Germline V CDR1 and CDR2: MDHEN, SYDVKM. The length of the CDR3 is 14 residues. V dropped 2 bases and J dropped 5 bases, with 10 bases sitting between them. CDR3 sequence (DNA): TGTGCCAGCAGTTTACCCGGGGTACATCAGCCCCAGCATTTT. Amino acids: CASSLPGVHQPQHF.

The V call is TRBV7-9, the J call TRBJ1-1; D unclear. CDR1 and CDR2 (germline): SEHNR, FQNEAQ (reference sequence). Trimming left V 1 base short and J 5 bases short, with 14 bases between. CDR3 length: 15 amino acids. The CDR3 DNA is TGTGCCAGCAGCTTAGGGCCGGGAAGTATGACTGAAGCTTTCTTT. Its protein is CASSLGPGSMTEAFF.

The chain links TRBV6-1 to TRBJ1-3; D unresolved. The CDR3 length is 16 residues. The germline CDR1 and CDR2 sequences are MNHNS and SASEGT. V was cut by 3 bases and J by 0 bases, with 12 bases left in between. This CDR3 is CASSDPGMSSGNTIYF. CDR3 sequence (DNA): TGTGCCAGCAGTGATCCCGGGATGAGCTCTGGAAACACCATATATTTT.

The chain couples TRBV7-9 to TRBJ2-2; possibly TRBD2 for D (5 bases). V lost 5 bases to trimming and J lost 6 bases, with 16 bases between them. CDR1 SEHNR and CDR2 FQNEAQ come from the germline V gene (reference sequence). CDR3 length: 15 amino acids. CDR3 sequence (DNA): TGTGCCAGCAGCCCGCGGACTCCCCCGGCCGGGGAGCTGTTTTTT. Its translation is CASSPRTPPAGELFF. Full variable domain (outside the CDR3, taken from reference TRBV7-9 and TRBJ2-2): DTGVSQNPRHKITKRGQNVTFRCDPISEHNRLYWYRQTLGQGPEFLTYFQNEAQLEKSRLLSDRFSAERPKGSFSTLEIQRTEQGDSAMYLCASSPRTPPAGELFFGEGSRLTVL.

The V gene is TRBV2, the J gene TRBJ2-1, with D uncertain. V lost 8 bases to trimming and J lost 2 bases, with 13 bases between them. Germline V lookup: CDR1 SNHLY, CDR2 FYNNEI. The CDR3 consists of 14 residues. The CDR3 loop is CASRPPFAYNEQFF. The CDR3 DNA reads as TGTGCCAGCCGCCCCCCGTTTGCCTACAATGAGCAGTTCTTC.

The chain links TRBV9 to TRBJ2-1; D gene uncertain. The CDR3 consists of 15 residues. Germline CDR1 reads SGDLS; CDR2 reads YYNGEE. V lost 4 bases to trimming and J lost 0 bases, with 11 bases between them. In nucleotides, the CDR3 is TGTGCCAGCAGCCCAACTGGAAGCTCCTACAATGAGCAGTTCTTC. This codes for CASSPTGSSYNEQFF.

In DNA, the CDR3 is TGTGCCAGCGCCTTTATGGGGGGCCAGGTTTTTAATTCACCCCTCCACTTT. It is translated as CASAFMGGQVFNSPLHF. The chain links TRBV7-2 to TRBJ1-6; tentative D call: TRBD1 (6 bases). Germline V gene lookup returns CDR1 SGHTA and CDR2 FQGNSA. Trimming removed 8 bases from V and 6 bases from J, with 23 bases in between. The CDR3 extends over 17 amino acids.

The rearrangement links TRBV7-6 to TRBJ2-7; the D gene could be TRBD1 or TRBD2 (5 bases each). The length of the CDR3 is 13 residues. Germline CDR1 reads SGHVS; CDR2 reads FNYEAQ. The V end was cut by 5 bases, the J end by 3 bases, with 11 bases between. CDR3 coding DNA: TGTGCCAGCAGCCCGGGACGGATCTACGAGCAGTACTTC. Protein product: CASSPGRIYEQYF.

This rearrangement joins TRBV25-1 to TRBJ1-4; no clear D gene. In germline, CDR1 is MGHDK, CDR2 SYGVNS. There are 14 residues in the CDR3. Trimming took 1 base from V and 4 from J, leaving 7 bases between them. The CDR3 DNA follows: TGTGCCAGCAGTGAATTCAGAGATAATGAAAAACTGTTTTTT. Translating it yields CASSEFRDNEKLFF.

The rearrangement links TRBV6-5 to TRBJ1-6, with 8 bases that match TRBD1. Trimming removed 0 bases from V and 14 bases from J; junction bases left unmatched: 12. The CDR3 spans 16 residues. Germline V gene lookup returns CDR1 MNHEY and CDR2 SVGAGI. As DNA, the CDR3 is TGTGCCAGCAGTTACTCATTGGCAGGGGGCGGTGGAGCCCTCCACTTT. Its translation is CASSYSLAGGGGALHF.

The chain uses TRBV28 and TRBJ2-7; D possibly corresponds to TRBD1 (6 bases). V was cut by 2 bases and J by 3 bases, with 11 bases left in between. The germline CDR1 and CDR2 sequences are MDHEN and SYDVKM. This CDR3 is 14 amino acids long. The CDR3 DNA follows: TGTGCCAGCAGTTTAACGGGACAACGCTACGAGCAGTACGTC. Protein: CASSLTGQRYEQYV.

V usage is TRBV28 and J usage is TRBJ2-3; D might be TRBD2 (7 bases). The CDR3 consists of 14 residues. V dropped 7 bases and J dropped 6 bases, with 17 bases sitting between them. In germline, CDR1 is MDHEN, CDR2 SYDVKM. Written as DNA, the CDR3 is TGTGCCAGCAACCGCGGGGGCCCTCTGGATACGCAGTATTTT. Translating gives CASNRGGPLDTQYF.

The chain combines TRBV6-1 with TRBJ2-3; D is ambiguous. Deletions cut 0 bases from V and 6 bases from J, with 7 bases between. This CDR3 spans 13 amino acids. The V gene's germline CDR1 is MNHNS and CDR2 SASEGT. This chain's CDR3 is CASSEAPKDTQYF. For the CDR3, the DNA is TGTGCCAGCAGTGAAGCGCCTAAGGATACGCAGTATTTT.

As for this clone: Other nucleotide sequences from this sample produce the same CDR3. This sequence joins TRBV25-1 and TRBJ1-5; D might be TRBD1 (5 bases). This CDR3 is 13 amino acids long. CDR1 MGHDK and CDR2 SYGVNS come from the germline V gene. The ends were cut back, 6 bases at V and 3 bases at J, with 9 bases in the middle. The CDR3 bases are TGTGCCAGCAGGGGACTGAACAATCAGCCCCAGCATTTT. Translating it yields CASRGLNNQPQHF.

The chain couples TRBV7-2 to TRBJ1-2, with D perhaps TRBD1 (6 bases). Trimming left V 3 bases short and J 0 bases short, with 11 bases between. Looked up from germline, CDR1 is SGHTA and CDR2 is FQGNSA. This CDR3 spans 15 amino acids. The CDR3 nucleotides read TGTGCCAGCAGCTTGAAGGCAGGGGCTAACTATGGCTACACCTTC. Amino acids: CASSLKAGANYGYTF.

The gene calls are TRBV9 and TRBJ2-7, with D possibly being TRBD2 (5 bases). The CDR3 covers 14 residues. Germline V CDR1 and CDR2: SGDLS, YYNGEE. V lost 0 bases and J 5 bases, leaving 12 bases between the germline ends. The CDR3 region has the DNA TGTGCCAGCAGCGTAGTAGAGGGTGTCCACGAGCAGTACGTC. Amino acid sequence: CASSVVEGVHEQYV.

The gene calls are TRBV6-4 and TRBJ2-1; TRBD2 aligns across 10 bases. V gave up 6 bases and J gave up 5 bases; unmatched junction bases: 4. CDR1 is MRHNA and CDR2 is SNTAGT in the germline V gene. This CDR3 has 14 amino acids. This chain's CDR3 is CASRRTSGNNEQFF. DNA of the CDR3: TGTGCCAGCAGAAGGACTAGCGGAAACAATGAGCAGTTCTTC.

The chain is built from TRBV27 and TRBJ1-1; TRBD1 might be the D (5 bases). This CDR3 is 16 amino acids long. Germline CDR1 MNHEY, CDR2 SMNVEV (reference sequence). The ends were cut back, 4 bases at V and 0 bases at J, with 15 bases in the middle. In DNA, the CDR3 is TGTGCCAGCAGTTGGGGCCCTACCTCAATGAACACTGAAGCTTTCTTT. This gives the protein CASSWGPTSMNTEAFF.

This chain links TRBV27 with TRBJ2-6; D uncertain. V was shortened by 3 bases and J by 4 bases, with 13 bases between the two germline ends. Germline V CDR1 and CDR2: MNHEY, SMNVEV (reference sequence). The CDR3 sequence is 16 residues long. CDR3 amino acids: CASSFARLTGANVLTF. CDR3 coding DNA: TGTGCCAGCAGTTTTGCTCGGCTTACGGGGGCCAACGTCCTGACTTTC.

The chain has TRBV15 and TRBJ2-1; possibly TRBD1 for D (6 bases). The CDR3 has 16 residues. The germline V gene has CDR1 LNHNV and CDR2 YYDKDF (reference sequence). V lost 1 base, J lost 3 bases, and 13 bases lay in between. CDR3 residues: CATSRAGTRIYNEQFF. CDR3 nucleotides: TGTGCCACCAGCAGAGCCGGGACAAGAATCTACAATGAGCAGTTCTTC.

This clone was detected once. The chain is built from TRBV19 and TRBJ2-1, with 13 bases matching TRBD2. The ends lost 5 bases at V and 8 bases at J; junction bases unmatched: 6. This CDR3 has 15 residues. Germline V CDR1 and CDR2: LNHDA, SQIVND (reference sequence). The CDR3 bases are TGTGCCAGTAGTCCCGGGACTAGCGGGGTATATGAGCAGTTCTTC. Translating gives CASSPGTSGVYEQFF.

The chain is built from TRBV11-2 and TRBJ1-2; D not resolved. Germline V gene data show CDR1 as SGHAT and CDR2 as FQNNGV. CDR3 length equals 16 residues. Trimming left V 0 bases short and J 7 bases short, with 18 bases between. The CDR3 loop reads CASSLDRVRPPSGYTF. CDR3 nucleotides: TGTGCCAGCAGCTTAGATAGGGTTCGTCCCCCCTCTGGCTACACCTTC.